The rows below give T cell receptor beta chains drawn from one sample of a study of T-cell memory formation after mild COVID-19. TCRdb reprocessed the 5' RACE reads via MiXCR and lists one record per CDR3 protein. The sample consists of about 390,000 distinct CDR3 sequences, approximately 15% of them appearing once. The sample comprised PBMCs or a T cell subset sorted from them (not recorded which). The receptors derive from a man younger than 35 who had mild COVID-19 (a few samples of this study predate the infection). Cell type and time point are not known. Both conserved end residues are part of each CDR3. A D gene is named only where the DNA matches it firmly. Rows may omit the clone size; those that give it use once, few, many or a size class.

>NA|few|17|TRBJ1-1|TRBV5-1
CASSLTPLSQGNTEAFF
TGCGCCAGCAGCTTGACCCCCCTCAGTCAGGGAAACACTGAAGCTTTCTTT
>NA|many|15|TRBJ2-5|TRBV5-6
CASTPPVGGRETQYF
TGTGCCAGCACTCCTCCCGTGGGGGGGCGGGAGACCCAGTACTTC
>NA|NA|15|TRBJ2-7|TRBV6-1
CASSEKSTGGAEQYF
TGTGCCAGCAGTGAAAAGAGTACAGGGGGGGCCGAGCAGTACTTC
>TRBD2|few|13|TRBJ2-1|TRBV6-5
CASSGGRLYEQFF
TGTGCCAGTTCGGGGGGGCGGCTCTATGAGCAGTTCTTC
>TRBD1|NA|17|TRBJ2-5|TRBV5-1
CASSISGTGGYQETQYF
TGCGCCAGCAGCATTTCCGGGACAGGGGGCTACCAAGAGACCCAGTACTTC
>NA|few|15|TRBJ1-5|TRBV4-1
CASSQDSGVSQPQHF
TGCGCCAGCAGCCAAGATTCAGGGGTCAGTCAGCCCCAGCATTTT
>TRBD2|NA|16|TRBJ2-5|TRBV6-5
CASSHGTSGGRKTQYF
TGTGCCAGCAGTCACGGGACTAGCGGGGGGAGGAAGACCCAGTACTTC
>NA|few|13|TRBJ2-6|TRBV28
CASFSSGANVLTF
TGTGCCAGCTTTAGCTCTGGGGCCAACGTCCTGACTTTC
>NA|few|14|TRBJ1-2|TRBV27
CASSPTRTGYGYTF
TGTGCCAGCAGTCCCACCAGGACTGGTTATGGCTACACCTTC
>TRBD1|NA|16|TRBJ1-2|TRBV12-3/TRBV12-4
CASTPTGGRANYGYTF
TGTGCCAGCACCCCTACAGGGGGTAGAGCAAACTATGGCTACACCTTC
>TRBD1|NA|14|TRBJ2-7|TRBV5-1
CASSLGDRAGEQYF
TGCGCCAGCAGCTTGGGAGACAGGGCAGGCGAGCAGTACTTC
>NA|NA|15|TRBJ2-7|TRBV5-1
CASSLAPRQGGEQYF
TGCGCCAGCAGCTTGGCCCCCCGACAGGGAGGCGAGCAGTACTTC
>NA|few|11|TRBJ2-1|TRBV20-1
CSALTRVEQFF
TGCAGTGCGTTAACCCGGGTCGAGCAGTTCTTC
>NA|few|12|TRBJ2-5|TRBV24-1
CATSVTGETQYF
TGTGCCACCAGTGTTACGGGAGAGACCCAGTACTTC
>TRBD2|NA|15|TRBJ2-1|TRBV24-1
CATSDSSGGLSEQFF
TGTGCCACCAGTGATTCCAGCGGGGGCTTGAGTGAGCAGTTCTTC
>TRBD1|few|15|TRBJ1-4|TRBV7-2
CASSRRQGANEKLFF
TGTGCCAGCAGCCGAAGACAGGGAGCTAATGAAAAACTGTTTTTT
>NA|NA|14|TRBJ2-1|TRBV20-1
CSVGGQNSYNEQFF
TGCAGTGTCGGCGGACAGAACTCCTACAATGAGCAGTTCTTC
>TRBD1|few|17|TRBJ1-2|TRBV27
CASSYHLGSGGAGGYTF
TGTGCCAGCAGTTACCACCTCGGGTCAGGGGGCGCCGGTGGCTACACCTTC
>TRBD1|NA|14|TRBJ1-2|TRBV19
CASRQRTGGYGYTF
TGTGCCAGTAGGCAGCGGACAGGGGGCTATGGCTACACCTTC
>TRBD1|NA|15|TRBJ2-2|TRBV7-3
CASSFLDRGRGELFF
TGTGCCAGCAGCTTTTTGGACAGGGGGCGCGGGGAGCTGTTTTTT
>TRBD1|few|16|TRBJ1-6|TRBV20-1
CSARRFGQGDGSPLHF
TGCAGTGCTAGGCGCTTCGGGCAGGGGGATGGCTCACCCCTCCACTTT
>TRBD1|few|15|TRBJ2-3|TRBV11-1
CASSQGQGSTDTQYF
TGTGCCAGCAGCCAAGGACAGGGGTCCACAGATACGCAGTATTTT
>NA|NA|15|TRBJ1-6|TRBV4-3
CASSQDRLLNSPLHF
TGCGCCAGCAGCCAAGATCGACTTTTGAATTCACCCCTCCACTTT
>TRBD2|NA|16|TRBJ2-1|TRBV3-1
CASSANIAGGYNEQFF
TGTGCCAGCAGTGCAAACATAGCGGGGGGGTACAATGAGCAGTTCTTC
>NA|NA|17|TRBJ1-1|TRBV7-3
CASSNVGGRSMNTEAFF
TGTGCCAGCAGCAATGTGGGGGGGCGGAGCATGAACACTGAAGCTTTCTTT
>TRBD1|NA|14|TRBJ1-5|TRBV20-1
CSADAGGRNQPQHF
TGCAGTGCCGACGCAGGGGGCCGCAATCAGCCCCAGCATTTT
>NA|NA|16|TRBJ2-2|TRBV7-3
CASSLRGRHLAEELFF
TGTGCCAGCAGCTTAAGGGGTCGGCACCTGGCGGAGGAGCTGTTTTTT
>NA|few|15|TRBJ1-1|TRBV5-1
CASSLAIGADTEAFF
TGCGCCAGCAGCTTGGCGATTGGAGCGGACACTGAAGCTTTCTTT
>TRBD2|NA|20|TRBJ2-1|TRBV4-1
CASRPTRTSGGPDDYNEQFF
TGCGCCAGCAGACCTACCAGGACTAGCGGGGGGCCAGATGACTACAATGAGCAGTTCTTC
>TRBD2|few|17|TRBJ2-1|TRBV11-2
CASRHTRTSGASYEQFF
TGTGCCAGCAGACATACTCGGACTAGCGGGGCCTCCTATGAGCAGTTCTTC
>NA|NA|15|TRBJ2-3|TRBV11-2
CASSLVDGRTDTQYF
TGTGCCAGCAGCTTGGTAGATGGTCGCACAGATACGCAGTATTTT
>NA|few|15|TRBJ2-1|TRBV4-3
CASSQDAGVFSEQFF
TGCGCCAGCAGCCAAGATGCCGGCGTGTTTAGTGAGCAGTTCTTC
>NA|NA|17|TRBJ1-6|TRBV7-8
CASSQNQGRGLNSPLHF
TGTGCCAGCAGCCAAAATCAGGGGAGAGGTCTGAATTCACCCCTCCACTTT
>TRBD1|few|15|TRBJ2-2|TRBV20-1
CSAGDPGTGRIGLFF
TGCAGTGCTGGAGACCCCGGGACAGGCCGGATAGGGCTGTTTTTT
>NA|NA|14|TRBJ2-4|TRBV2
CASSDAGSEHIQYF
TGTGCCAGCAGTGACGCCGGGTCGGAACACATTCAGTACTTC
>NA|many|14|TRBJ2-7|TRBV5-6
CASSGKDYSYEQYF
TGTGCCAGCAGCGGGAAGGACTACTCCTACGAGCAGTACTTC
>NA|few|15|TRBJ2-7|TRBV19
CASSNRGPTGGEQYF
TGTGCCAGTAGCAATCGGGGGCCTACCGGGGGCGAGCAGTACTTC
>TRBD1|NA|14|TRBJ2-7|TRBV3-1
CASSQAGQTYEQYF
TGTGCCAGCAGCCAAGCGGGACAGACCTACGAGCAGTACTTC
>TRBD1|NA|14|TRBJ2-1|TRBV6-4
CASSPTGDYNEQFF
TGTGCCAGCAGTCCCACAGGGGATTACAATGAGCAGTTCTTC
>TRBD2|NA|14|TRBJ2-3|TRBV29-1
CSVTTRLAGGASYF
TGCAGCGTTACAACTCGACTAGCGGGGGGTGCATCGTATTTT